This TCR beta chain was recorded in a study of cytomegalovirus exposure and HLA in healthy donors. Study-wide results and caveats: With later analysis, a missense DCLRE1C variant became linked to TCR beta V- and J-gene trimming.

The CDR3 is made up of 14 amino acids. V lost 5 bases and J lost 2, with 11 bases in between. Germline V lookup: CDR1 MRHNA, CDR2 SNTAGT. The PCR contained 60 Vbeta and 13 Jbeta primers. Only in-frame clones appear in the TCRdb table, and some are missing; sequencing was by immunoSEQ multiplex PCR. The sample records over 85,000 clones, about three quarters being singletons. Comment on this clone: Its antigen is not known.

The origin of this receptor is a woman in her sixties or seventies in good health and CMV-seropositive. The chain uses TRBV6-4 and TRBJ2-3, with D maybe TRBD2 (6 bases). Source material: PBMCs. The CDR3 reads CASSPGLLTDTQYF. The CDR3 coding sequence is TGTGCCAGCAGTCCGGGACTTCTCACAGATACGCAGTATTTT.